The subject of this entry is one T cell receptor (beta chain). 60 Vbeta and 13 Jbeta primers were used in PCR. The data were produced by immunoSEQ multiplex PCR, yet TCRdb's version contains in-frame clones alone and is incomplete. Among about 180,000 clones listed, 80% were seen once. The sample originates from a study of cytomegalovirus exposure and HLA in healthy donors. The CDR3 covers 12 residues. The germline CDR1 and CDR2 sequences are SNHLY and FYNNEI. The chain couples TRBV2 to TRBJ2-5, with 8 bases matching TRBD2. Matching the DNA end better, TRBJ2-7 makes the J call doubtful. This TCR was sampled from a girl under 18 in good health and CMV-seropositive. The specimen was PBMCs. The chain's CDR3 is CASEAGVREQYF. Here the CDR3 DNA reads TGTGCCAGCGAAGCGGGGGTTCGCGAGCAGTACTTC.